These 19 T cell receptor beta chains share one sample of origin, sequenced in a study of T cells in Graves' hyperthyroidism and ophthalmopathy. Amplified regions were TCR beta CDR3 sequences from RNA transcripts. HTBI primers were the set used in a first-round RT-PCR of the TCR CDR3. Via MiXCR, TCRdb re-called the multiplex PCR reads, giving one row per CDR3 protein. The sample has hundreds of thousands of distinct CDR3 sequences; roughly a sixth are singletons. Specimen: blood. These receptors were collected from a woman in her fifties or sixties with Graves' hyperthyroidism that later progressed to Graves' ophthalmopathy.

This clonotype was picked up many times. This sequence joins TRBV6-1 and TRBJ2-5; the match to TRBD1 covers 9 bases. CDR1 MNHNS and CDR2 SASEGT come from the germline V gene. The J segment lost 4 bases and the V segment lost 6 bases, leaving 9 bases of the junction unmatched. The CDR3 runs to 15 residues. The CDR3 nucleotides read TGTGCCAGCAGACGACAGGGGGGATTAGGAGAGACCCAGTACTTC. Amino acids: CASRRQGGLGETQYF.

This clonotype was seen repeatedly, ten times or more. V is TRBV11-2 and J is TRBJ1-6; a possible D gene is TRBD1 (5 bases). The length of the CDR3 is 17 residues. The V and J ends lost 1 base and 0 bases respectively, with 10 bases between them. The V gene's germline CDR1 is SGHAT and CDR2 FQNNGV. The CDR3 loop is CASSLVDRSSYNSPLHF. CDR3 nucleotides: TGTGCCAGCAGCTTAGTCGACAGAAGCTCCTATAATTCACCCCTCCACTTT.

This clonotype appeared many times. The V gene is TRBV6-5, the J gene TRBJ1-1; D ambiguous. Germline lookup yields CDR1 MNHEY and CDR2 SVGAGI. The V gene lost 2 bases and the J gene lost 1 base, with 5 bases spanning the gap. This CDR3 is 13 amino acids long. CDR3 residues: CASSYRPNTEAFF. The CDR3 DNA reads TGTGCCAGCAGTTACCGGCCGAACACTGAAGCTTTCTTT.

This clonotype was detected ten times or more. This chain uses TRBV6-1 with TRBJ1-6; possible D gene TRBD1, 6 bases. The CDR3 loop spans 12 amino acids. V lost 6 bases and J lost 6, with 6 bases in between. Germline values: CDR1 MNHNS, CDR2 SASEGT. The CDR3 DNA sequence: TGTGCCAGCAGCAGGGGTAATTCACCCCTCCACTTT. Translation gives CASSRGNSPLHF.

The chain joins TRBV11-2 to TRBJ2-7; D remains ambiguous. CDR1 is SGHAT and CDR2 is FQNNGV in the germline V gene. CDR3 length: 13 amino acids. Trimming took 5 bases from V and 4 from J, leaving 12 bases between them. CDR3 residues: CASSQIGMYEQYF. In nucleotides, the CDR3 is TGTGCCAGCAGCCAAATCGGCATGTACGAGCAGTACTTC.

The V call is TRBV2, the J call TRBJ2-1; D remains ambiguous. The V and J ends lost 6 bases and 2 bases respectively, with 17 bases between them. The CDR3 extends over 16 amino acids. CDR1 is SNHLY and CDR2 is FYNNEI in the germline V gene. The DNA for the CDR3 is TGTGCCAGCAGGGTTAGCAGGAGAGATACCTACAATGAGCAGTTCTTC. Its protein product is CASRVSRRDTYNEQFF.

This clonotype was recorded a few times. The gene calls are TRBV7-9 and TRBJ2-3; tentative D call: TRBD2 (5 bases). The CDR3 contains 17 residues. Germline assignment: CDR1 SEHNR and CDR2 FQNEAQ (reference sequence). Deletions cut 5 bases from V and 4 bases from J, with 22 bases between. CDR3: CASSHPRRAWEPDTQYF. Here the CDR3 DNA reads TGTGCCAGCAGCCATCCCAGGCGGGCCTGGGAGCCAGATACGCAGTATTTT. Based on the CDR3 plus reference TRBV7-9 and TRBJ2-3, the full variable domain is DTGVSQNPRHKITKRGQNVTFRCDPISEHNRLYWYRQTLGQGPEFLTYFQNEAQLEKSRLLSDRFSAERPKGSFSTLEIQRTEQGDSAMYLCASSHPRRAWEPDTQYFGPGTRLTVL.

A word on this clonotype: The junction and the germline gene differ at one end; a read error may be behind it. This sequence joins TRBV7-3 and TRBJ1-1, with TRBD1 matching over 10 bases. Germline V gene lookup returns CDR1 SGHTA and CDR2 FQGTGA. CDR3 length equals 17 residues. The CDR3 spells CASGLMSTGGKGTEAFF. In DNA, the CDR3 is TGTGCCAGCGGCTTAATGTCGACAGGGGGCAAGGGTACTGAAGCTTTCTTT.

The table lists this clonotype with a few counts. The chain carries TRBV2 and TRBJ2-7; 7 bases line up with TRBD1. The trim removed 6 bases at V and 1 base at J, leaving 9 bases unmatched. CDR1 is SNHLY, CDR2 FYNNEI, per germline. The CDR3 has 15 amino acids. CDR3 nucleotides: TGTGCCAGCAGGATAACAGGGGAAAGTTCCTACGAGCAGTACTTC. Its translation: CASRITGESSYEQYF.

The V call is TRBV20-1, the J call TRBJ2-2; D may correspond to TRBD1 or TRBD2 (5 bases each). Trimming took off 0 bases at V and 0 bases at J, with 11 bases between the two ends. The germline V gene encodes CDR1 DFQATT and CDR2 SNEGSKA (reference sequence). The length of the CDR3 is 16 residues. The CDR3 protein is CSARDRDRSNTGELFF. The CDR3 coding sequence is TGCAGTGCTAGAGATCGGGACCGATCGAACACCGGGGAGCTGTTTTTT.

This clonotype was picked up many times. The rearrangement uses TRBV3-1 and TRBJ2-3; the match to TRBD2 covers 7 bases. CDR1 is LGHDT, CDR2 YNNKEL, per germline (reference sequence). The CDR3 runs 15 residues. V lost 0 bases, J lost 6 bases, and 6 bases stayed unmatched. The CDR3: CASSQERSGVDTQYF. CDR3 bases: TGTGCCAGCAGCCAAGAACGGAGCGGGGTGGATACGCAGTATTTT.

The sample holds many counts of this clonotype. The genes are TRBV2 and TRBJ1-2; D gene uncertain. Germline V CDR1 and CDR2: SNHLY, FYNNEI. CDR3 length: 15 amino acids. Trimming removed 1 base from V and 4 bases from J, with 13 bases in between. The CDR3 loop reads CASSEGVTISYGYTF. The CDR3 nucleotides are TGTGCCAGCAGTGAAGGGGTTACCATCTCCTATGGCTACACCTTC.

V is TRBV5-1 and J is TRBJ2-3; 9 bases are shared with TRBD2. Losses at the gene ends were 3 bases for V and 6 bases for J; bases not matched to a gene: 8. This CDR3 is 15 amino acids long. Germline loops: CDR1 SGHRS, CDR2 YFSETQ. The CDR3 region is CASSSQAGGGDTQYF. CDR3 coding DNA: TGCGCCAGCAGCTCGCAAGCGGGGGGAGGTGATACGCAGTATTTT.

In this sample, this clonotype turned up a few times. V and J are TRBV10-3 and TRBJ1-5; D gene uncertain. Per germline, CDR1 ENHRY and CDR2 SYGVKD. The CDR3 has 18 residues. The V end lost 2 bases, the J end lost 0 bases, and 17 bases lay between the germline ends. CDR3 nucleotide sequence: TGTGCCATCAGTGAGACCTTCCCCGGAGTAGTTAGCAATCAGCCCCAGCATTTT. Translating gives CAISETFPGVVSNQPQHF.

The chain carries TRBV7-6 and TRBJ1-1; D gene unclear. Deletions cut 7 bases from V and 4 bases from J, with 13 bases between. This CDR3 contains 13 residues. The germline V gene has CDR1 SGHVS and CDR2 FNYEAQ. The DNA of the CDR3 is TGTGCCAGCAACGCGACGTCTTCCACTGAAGCTTTCTTT. This sequence encodes CASNATSSTEAFF. Supplemented by reference TRBV7-6 and TRBJ1-1, the full variable domain reads GAGVSQSPRYKVTKRGQDVALRCDPISGHVSLYWYRQALGQGPEFLTYFNYEAQQDKSGLPNDRFSAERPEGSISTLTIQRTEQRDSAMYRCASNATSSTEAFFGQGTRLTVV.

Many counts were recorded for this clonotype. The chain is built from TRBV30 and TRBJ2-1; TRBD2 aligns across 8 bases. CDR3 length: 14 amino acids. The germline V gene encodes CDR1 GTSNPN and CDR2 SVGIG (reference sequence). The V gene end was trimmed by 0 bases and the J gene end by 9 bases; junction bases not matched to a gene: 7. CDR3 residues: CAWSVGGGPAEQFF. Written as DNA, the CDR3 is TGTGCCTGGAGTGTCGGGGGGGGGCCCGCTGAGCAGTTCTTC.

There are many counts of this clonotype. V and J are TRBV6-1 and TRBJ2-7; TRBD2 aligns across 7 bases. Germline CDR1 reads MNHNS; CDR2 reads SASEGT. V dropped 8 bases and J dropped 4; count of bases not matched to a gene: 8. The CDR3 consists of 13 residues. Here the CDR3 reads CASSGEGRYEQYF. In DNA, the CDR3 is TGTGCCAGCTCCGGGGAGGGGAGGTACGAGCAGTACTTC.

In this sample, this clonotype turned up a few times. This rearrangement joins TRBV5-8 to TRBJ2-1; the match to TRBD2 covers 7 bases. With 4 bases clipped from V and 2 bases from J, the junction kept 12 bases outside the gene matches. The CDR3 length is 17 residues. Per germline, CDR1 SGHTS and CDR2 YDEGEE. The CDR3 DNA reads as TGTGCCAGCAGCCAACGGTGGGGGGGGGGAGCCTACAATGAGCAGTTCTTC. It is translated as CASSQRWGGGAYNEQFF.

The V call is TRBV18, the J call TRBJ1-1; 7 nucleotides align to TRBD1. CDR3 length: 15 amino acids. Germline CDR1 reads KGHSH; CDR2 reads LQKENI. Trimming at V came to 6 bases and at J to 6 bases, leaving 13 bases not matched to a gene. The CDR3 nucleotides read TGTGCCAGCTCTTCCCGACGACAGGGAGGTTCTGAAGCTTTCTTT. Translation gives CASSSRRQGGSEAFF.